These 19 T cell receptor beta chains share one sample of origin, sequenced in a study of PD-1 blockade in classical Hodgkin lymphoma. Assay used: immunoSEQ multiplex PCR; TCRdb lists only in-frame clones, some missing. There are roughly 48,000 clones in the sample; around nine tenths occur only once, and around 7.1% lies in the top ten. The time point denotes: cycle 4 day 1 (C4D1), after 5 to 7 weeks of nivolumab. In every patient, relapse followed autologous stem cell transplantation, while exposure to brentuximab vedotin differed. The sequenced sample was peripheral blood mononuclear cells (PBMCs), obtained before the fourth cycle of nivolumab. The source of these receptors is a human donor with classical Hodgkin lymphoma.

The V gene is TRBV5-1, the J gene TRBJ1-3, with D perhaps matching TRBD1 (5 bases). The germline V gene encodes CDR1 SGHRS and CDR2 YFSETQ. V was trimmed by 0 bases and J by 4 bases, leaving 11 bases between them. This CDR3 region has 15 residues. The CDR3 coding sequence is TGCGCCAGCAGCTTGGAACCCAGGGCCGGAAACACCATATATTTT. Amino acids: CASSLEPRAGNTIYF.

This clone appeared a few times. The chain uses TRBV10-1 and TRBJ2-5, with 9 positions matching TRBD2. The CDR3 sequence is 17 residues long. J was trimmed by 2 bases and V by 9 bases; bases with no gene match: 16. Germline V lookup: CDR1 WNHNN, CDR2 SYGVQD (reference sequence). The CDR3 loop is CASQKPLLAGKQETQYF. CDR3 nucleotide sequence: TGCGCCAGTCAAAAGCCACTCCTAGCGGGGAAACAAGAGACCCAGTACTTC.

Only a few counts were recorded for this clone. The chain uses TRBV28 and TRBJ2-5; maybe TRBD1 (5 bases). The CDR3 runs to 14 residues. Germline V gene sequence: CDR1 MDHEN, CDR2 SYDVKM. Deletions cut 6 bases from V and 1 base from J, with 12 bases between. The CDR3 DNA reads as TGTGCCAGCAGCAAGGACACCCTCCAAGAGACCCAGTACTTC. Translating it yields CASSKDTLQETQYF.

The chain joins TRBV5-5 to TRBJ2-7; 7 nucleotides align to TRBD1. CDR3 length: 14 amino acids. Trimming removed 2 bases from V and 2 bases from J; junction bases left unmatched: 4. Per the germline V gene, CDR1 is SGHKS and CDR2 is YYEKEE (reference sequence). Here the CDR3 reads CASSLQGPPYEQYF. The CDR3 DNA reads TGTGCCAGCAGCTTACAGGGGCCTCCCTACGAGCAGTACTTC. The complete variable domain, with remaining parts taken from reference TRBV5-5 and TRBJ2-7, reads DAGVTQSPTHLIKTRGQQVTLRCSPISGHKSVSWYQQVLGQGPQFIFQYYEKEERGRGNFPDRFSARQFPNYSSELNVNALLLGDSALYLCASSLQGPPYEQYFGPGTRLTVT.

This chain connects TRBV6-1 to TRBJ1-5, with D maybe TRBD1 (5 bases). This CDR3 is built from 15 residues. Germline V gene data show CDR1 as MNHNS and CDR2 as SASEGT. V was shortened by 6 bases and J by 0 bases, with 12 bases between the two germline ends. CDR3 loop: CASRRQIYSNQPQHF. The DNA of the CDR3 is TGTGCCAGCAGACGACAGATTTATAGCAATCAGCCCCAGCATTTT.

V gene TRBV15 combines with J gene TRBJ2-7, with TRBD1 identical over 11 bases. CDR1 is LNHNV, CDR2 YYDKDF, per germline (reference sequence). There are 15 residues in the CDR3. J lost 5 bases, V lost 4 bases, and 7 bases had no gene match. In nucleotides, the CDR3 is TGTGCCACCAGCAAGGACAGGGGGCTTGCGAACGAGCAGTACTTC. This encodes CATSKDRGLANEQYF. Looking up the rest from reference TRBV15 and TRBJ2-7 gives the full variable domain: DAMVIQNPRYQVTQFGKPVTLSCSQTLNHNVMYWYQQKSSQAPKLLFHYYDKDFNNEADTPDNFQSRRPNTSFCFLDIRSPGLGDTAMYLCATSKDRGLANEQYFGPGTRLTVT.

V is TRBV5-1 and J is TRBJ2-1; perhaps TRBD2 as D (6 bases). V dropped 4 bases and J dropped 10 bases, with 21 bases sitting between them. The CDR3 covers 15 residues. From germline, CDR1 is SGHRS and CDR2 YFSETQ. CDR3 sequence: CASSTTGTGVLEQFF. The CDR3 coding sequence is TGCGCCAGCAGCACAACCGGGACTGGGGTTTTGGAGCAGTTCTTC. Drawing the rest from reference TRBV5-1 and TRBJ2-1, the complete variable domain is KAGVTQTPRYLIKTRGQQVTLSCSPISGHRSVSWYQQTPGQGLQFLFEYFSETQRNKGNFPGRFSGRQFSNSRSEMNVSTLELGDSALYLCASSTTGTGVLEQFFGPGTRLTVL.

This clone was observed once. V usage is TRBV9 and J usage is TRBJ2-1, with D tentatively TRBD2 (5 bases). The V end lost 0 bases, the J end lost 5 bases, and 12 bases lay between the germline ends. Germline values: CDR1 SGDLS, CDR2 YYNGEE. CDR3 length: 15 residues. CDR3 nucleotide sequence: TGTGCCAGCAGCGTAGACGCGGGTTATAACAATGAGCAGTTCTTC. This encodes CASSVDAGYNNEQFF.

Concerning this clone itself: The sample has other DNA sequences that encode this CDR3 too. The chain links TRBV5-4 to TRBJ1-3; no firm D call. The CDR3 covers 15 residues. Trimming left V 1 base short and J 0 bases short, with 8 bases between. CDR1 SGHNT and CDR2 YYREEE come from the germline V gene (reference sequence). CDR3 bases: TGTGCCAGCAGCTTGAGTCCGAGCTCTGGAAACACCATATATTTT. This translates into CASSLSPSSGNTIYF.

This clone was observed once. The gene calls are TRBV10-3 and TRBJ1-1; D not resolved. CDR3 length: 17 residues. Trimming stripped 4 bases from V and 0 bases from J, with 18 bases between. Germline V gene data show CDR1 as ENHRY and CDR2 as SYGVKD. The CDR3 region is CAISVRDPPNMNTEAFF. CDR3 coding DNA: TGTGCCATCAGTGTCCGGGATCCCCCCAACATGAACACTGAAGCTTTCTTT.

The chain couples TRBV2 to TRBJ1-1, with D tentatively TRBD1 (6 bases). Between the trimmed V and J ends, which lost 6 bases and 4 bases, there was a span of 9 bases. The CDR3 totals 12 residues. The germline V gene encodes CDR1 SNHLY and CDR2 FYNNEI. In DNA form, the CDR3 reads TGTGCCAGCAGGCAGGGGACCACTGAAGCTTTCTTT. It yields the protein CASRQGTTEAFF.

The chain uses TRBV10-3 and TRBJ2-7, with D perhaps TRBD1 or TRBD2 (5 bases each). The CDR3 consists of 11 residues. Trimming pared 4 bases from V and 4 bases from J, leaving 5 bases between. Germline CDR1 is ENHRY and CDR2 is SYGVKD. CDR3 DNA: TGTGCCATCAGTGGGGGGTACGAGCAGTACTTC. This sequence encodes CAISGGYEQYF.

This chain uses TRBV28 with TRBJ1-3; D not certain. V lost 3 bases and J lost 4, with 4 bases in between. This CDR3 region has 12 residues. The germline V gene has CDR1 MDHEN and CDR2 SYDVKM. CDR3 in DNA: TGTGCCAGCAGTTTGGCGGGAAACACCATATATTTT. This codes for CASSLAGNTIYF.

This clone has only a few counts. This chain connects TRBV6-1 to TRBJ2-5; TRBD2 aligns across 7 bases. CDR3 length: 18 residues. The ends lost 2 bases at V and 1 base at J; junction bases unmatched: 13. CDR1 and CDR2 from the germline V gene are MNHNS and SASEGT. The CDR3 region has the DNA TGTGCCAGCAGTGAATACGGACTAGATAAGGTGGGCCAAGAGACCCAGTACTTC. It yields the protein CASSEYGLDKVGQETQYF.

The genes are TRBV9 and TRBJ2-3; a possible D gene is TRBD1 (6 bases). The CDR3 loop spans 12 amino acids. Germline V gives CDR1 SGDLS, CDR2 YYNGEE. V lost 3 bases to trimming and J lost 6 bases, with 8 bases between them. CDR3 residues: CASSATGDTQYF. The CDR3 nucleotides are TGTGCCAGCAGCGCCACAGGGGATACGCAGTATTTT.

The rearrangement links TRBV9 to TRBJ2-2; D is undetermined. CDR1 is SGDLS, CDR2 YYNGEE, per germline. Trimming stripped 3 bases from V and 1 base from J, with 10 bases between. This CDR3 contains 15 residues. CDR3 protein: CASSAWTENTGELFF. CDR3 DNA sequence: TGTGCCAGCAGCGCCTGGACCGAGAACACCGGGGAGCTGTTTTTT.

The V gene is TRBV19, the J gene TRBJ1-1; TRBD1 aligns across 7 bases. The CDR3 sequence is 14 residues long. Germline loops: CDR1 LNHDA, CDR2 SQIVND (reference sequence). V was pared by 6 bases and J by 10 bases, with 14 bases of the junction left unmatched. CDR3 DNA sequence: TGTGCCAGTAGCACAAACTCAGGGGGTTTGCGAGCTTTCTTT. This gives the protein CASSTNSGGLRAFF.

V is TRBV19 and J is TRBJ1-2; D might be TRBD1 (5 bases). There are 12 residues in the CDR3. From germline, CDR1 is LNHDA and CDR2 SQIVND (reference sequence). V lost 6 bases and J lost 5, with 10 bases in between. CDR3 nucleotide sequence: TGTGCCAGTAGGGTGGGGCCTTATGGCTACACCTTC. This sequence encodes CASRVGPYGYTF.

This chain uses TRBV4-1 with TRBJ2-5, with D maybe TRBD1 (6 bases). V gave up 2 bases and J gave up 0 bases, with 13 bases separating them. The CDR3 consists of 16 residues. In germline, CDR1 is MGHRA, CDR2 YSYEKL. CDR3 in amino acids: CASSQTWDKYQETQYF. CDR3 sequence (DNA): TGCGCCAGCAGCCAAACGTGGGACAAGTACCAAGAGACCCAGTACTTC.